This T cell receptor (beta chain) is drawn from a study of blood T cell repertoires in COVID-19 (dated by TCRdb to 2018 to 2021). About the full investigation: The collaborator samples originated in the United States, Italy and Spain and spanned the acute and convalescent phases of COVID-19. Deeply sampled blood TCRbeta repertoires from subjects exposed to, actively infected with, or recovered from COVID-19 were included in the dataset. Nearly every sample came with metadata listing a de-identified subject ID, COVID-19 status, age in years and sex. The material from the prospective study consisted of cDNA or gDNA derived from T cells, B-cell-depleted T cells, or PBMCs. The repertoires were released in a freely available public database meant as a resource for research on the immune response to SARS-CoV-2. Samples came from the ongoing ImmuneRACE study (first 160 participants) plus 1,254 subjects from 6 global collaborators. Where HLA class I and class II types were available, the types were taken from metadata supplied by the sample provider, not from assay-based typing. The full study reports these points: Clinical and demographic metadata were provided uncurated, with the amount varying by source and participant.

As regards this clone: The specificity of this receptor is unknown. Nothing much larger sits one base from this clone, and base qualities are not available.

CDR1 and CDR2, looked up from the germline V gene (reference sequence), are MNHEY and SMNVEV. V is clipped by 5 bases and J by 4 bases, and the sequence between their germline boundaries is 17 bases long. The CDR3 covers 16 residues, taking in both the cysteine and the phenylalanine. Only the CDR3 portion is preserved as DNA: 48 bases, with reading frame beginning at the first base. Each collaborating institution followed its own protocols to collect whole blood in K2EDTA tubes. For TCRbeta analysis, collaborators shipped samples as frozen whole blood, isolated PBMCs, or DNA extracted from either of those sample types. TCRbeta CDR3 regions were amplified from genomic DNA by means of the immunoSEQ Assay, a bias-controlled multiplex PCR. In the authors' own workflow: The number of nucleated cells in each sample was estimated by amplification of reference gene primers within the assay. To quantify the absolute abundance of each unique TCRbeta CDR3 rearrangement, sequence reads were collapsed and filtered. For each sample, productive Simpson clonality was calculated by taking the square root of Simpson's diversity index across productive rearrangements. TCRdb provides this immuneACCESS table in a form limited to in-frame rearrangements. Some clones are lacking; in checked studies, under half of them reflect an unresolved V gene, and why the rest are absent is not known. V and J calls and clone size follow that table, whereas D and trimming were derived from the DNA. The sample has around 97,000 clones on record, about 90% of them singletons. 15% to 20% of the sample comes from the top ten.

Recombination linked TRBV27 to TRBJ2-2; the D gene cannot be resolved reliably. The sequence came from a human donor in a cohort sampled during active COVID-19. The sequenced sample consisted of peripheral blood. In nucleotide form, the sequence is TGTGCCAGCAGTCCCGGTCGGGTTACGGGCACCGGGGAGCTGTTTTTT. Its protein product is CASSPGRVTGTGELFF.